This T cell receptor beta chain originates from a study of shared clonotypes between healthy human individuals. About the study: Donor ages ranged 18 to 49 years: a couple of women, a few men.

Clones were sequenced by immunoSEQ multiplex PCR, and TCRdb holds only the in-frame ones, with some missing. The data show around 2.1 million clones, with roughly 91% seen just once and about 1.8% held by the top ten. Terminally differentiated effector memory CD45RA+ cells were excluded from the naive CD8 cells, which were CD45RO-negative and positively selected for CCR7. The donors were adults (healthy and HIV-negative) with no recent acute infections or vaccinations. This CDR3 is 15 amino acids long. Germline V CDR1 and CDR2: SGDLS, YYNGEE. After removal of 0 bases from V and 4 bases from J, the junction contained 5 bases not matched to a gene.

The genes are TRBV9 and TRBJ1-2; 8 bases line up with TRBD1. Material: naive CD8+ T cells from PBMCs. This receptor was identified in a man between 18 and 29 years old in good health. Some clones in this sample may be carry-over from other donors' samples. CDR3 residues: CASSVVGQGSYGYTF. Written as DNA, the CDR3 is TGTGCCAGCAGCGTAGTCGGACAGGGAAGCTATGGCTACACCTTC.